The 13 T cell receptor beta chains in this list originate from one sample, sequenced in a study of blood T cells in healthy people across ages. A second PCR of 7 to 11 cycles used a sample-barcoded 5' primer and a J-beta primer mix. TCRdb analysed the 5' RACE reads with MiXCR anew, one entry per CDR3 protein. The table shows 1.4 million or so distinct CDR3 sequences, with 35% to 45% occurring only once. Sample: blood. These receptors were taken from a young woman in good health.

The chain links TRBV18 to TRBJ2-1; TRBD2 matches at 7 bases. V shed 3 bases and J 5 bases; nucleotides not matched to a gene: 4. CDR1 is KGHSH and CDR2 is LQKENI in the germline V gene. This CDR3 is 14 amino acids long. CDR3 residues: CASSPNGRNNEQFF. The CDR3 nucleotides read TGTGCCAGCTCACCGAACGGGAGGAACAATGAGCAGTTCTTC.

The V gene is TRBV18, the J gene TRBJ1-6; perhaps TRBD1 as D (5 bases). CDR3 length: 15 residues. V gave up 2 bases and J gave up 7 bases, with 12 bases separating them. Germline CDR1 KGHSH, CDR2 LQKENI. This CDR3 is CASSPDKGRNSPLHF. In DNA, the CDR3 is TGTGCCAGCTCACCAGATAAGGGGAGAAATTCACCCCTCCACTTT.

CDR3 region: CAIKLVGGGEQFF. CDR3 DNA: TGTGCCATCAAGCTAGTGGGAGGCGGTGAGCAGTTCTTC. The gene calls are TRBV10-3 and TRBJ2-1; TRBD2 might be the D (6 bases). The V and J ends lost 7 bases and 9 bases respectively, with 16 bases between them. The CDR3 totals 13 residues. Germline V gene sequence: CDR1 ENHRY, CDR2 SYGVKD.

This sequence joins TRBV7-9 and TRBJ2-5; D uncertain. Trimming cost V 1 base and J 11 bases, with 17 bases left between them. The CDR3 extends over 14 amino acids. CDR1 and CDR2 (germline): SEHNR, FQNEAQ (reference sequence). The chain's CDR3 is CASSLVVTNNGQYF. As DNA, the CDR3 is TGTGCCAGCAGCTTAGTTGTCACAAACAATGGGCAGTACTTC.

This chain joins TRBV7-8 and TRBJ1-1; D is undetermined. Germline loops: CDR1 SGHVS, CDR2 FQNEAQ. This CDR3 region has 16 residues. The V gene lost 5 bases and the J gene lost 7 bases, with 23 bases spanning the gap. In nucleotides, the CDR3 is TGTGCCAGCAGCCCCTGGTACGGACTGAGACGGGGTGAAGCTTTCTTT. This translates into CASSPWYGLRRGEAFF.

Regarding this clonotype: This clone may be a read error of a much larger clone one base away. The chain has TRBV12-3 or TRBV12-4 and TRBJ1-6; D gene unclear. The CDR3 has 13 amino acids. V lost 5 bases to trimming and J lost 7 bases, with 9 bases between them. CDR3 nucleotides: TGTGCCAGCAGTGTCCAACCGAATTCACCCCTCCACTTT. It yields the protein CASSVQPNSPLHF.

This clonotype was seen a handful of times. The V call is TRBV10-2, the J call TRBJ2-3; D not resolved. The V end was cut by 2 bases, the J end by 1 base, with 10 bases between. The germline gives CDR1 WSHSY, CDR2 SAAADI. The CDR3 is 15 residues long. The CDR3 is CASSEERLRTDTQYF. The CDR3 DNA reads as TGCGCCAGCAGTGAGGAGCGTCTGCGCACAGATACGCAGTATTTT.

The chain uses TRBV12-3 or TRBV12-4 and TRBJ2-5, with D hard to call. The CDR3 length is 15 residues. V lost 3 bases and J 0 bases, leaving 11 bases between the germline ends. The CDR3, as DNA: TGTGCCAGCAGTTTGATGGTATCGTACCAAGAGACCCAGTACTTC. This sequence encodes CASSLMVSYQETQYF.

The chain has TRBV3-1 and TRBJ1-2; D might be TRBD1 (5 bases). Germline loops: CDR1 LGHDT, CDR2 YNNKEL (reference sequence). Trimming removed 5 bases at V and 3 bases at J, with 16 bases between. The length of the CDR3 is 15 residues. CDR3 protein: CASSSTAERDYGYTF. The CDR3 nucleotides read TGTGCCAGCAGCTCGACAGCGGAGCGAGACTATGGCTACACCTTC.

The gene calls are TRBV15 and TRBJ2-3; 10 bases are a match to TRBD2. Germline-derived CDR1 and CDR2 are LNHNV and YYDKDF (reference sequence). V lost 0 bases and J lost 2; bases outside the gene matches: 5. CDR3 length equals 17 residues. The CDR3 loop is CATSRDQLAGSTDTQYF. In DNA form, the CDR3 reads TGTGCCACCAGCAGAGATCAACTAGCGGGATCCACAGATACGCAGTATTTT.

V is TRBV12-3 or TRBV12-4 and J is TRBJ1-1, with 8 positions matching TRBD1. The CDR3 contains 15 residues. The V and J ends lost 8 bases and 4 bases, in that order; junction bases with no gene match: 12. The CDR3 reads CASGDRGQIFTEAFF. In DNA, the CDR3 is TGTGCCAGCGGCGACAGGGGCCAGATTTTCACTGAAGCTTTCTTT.

The rearrangement links TRBV27 to TRBJ1-2; D gene unclear. The CDR3 sequence is 15 residues long. The V gene lost 0 bases and the J gene lost 7 bases, with 15 bases spanning the gap. Germline V gene lookup returns CDR1 MNHEY and CDR2 SMNVEV (reference sequence). The CDR3 loop is CASSLSPGGPTGYTF. The CDR3 coding sequence is TGTGCCAGCAGTTTATCCCCGGGAGGTCCTACTGGCTACACCTTC.

The rearrangement uses TRBV20-1 and TRBJ2-1, with TRBD2 as a possible D gene (6 bases). Trimming pared 3 bases from V and 0 bases from J, leaving 21 bases between. CDR3 length equals 18 residues. Germline CDR1 is DFQATT and CDR2 is SNEGSKA (reference sequence). In nucleotides, the CDR3 is TGCAGTGCTAGTAACCCACGGCGGGGCCCTACCTCCTACAATGAGCAGTTCTTC. This codes for CSASNPRRGPTSYNEQFF.